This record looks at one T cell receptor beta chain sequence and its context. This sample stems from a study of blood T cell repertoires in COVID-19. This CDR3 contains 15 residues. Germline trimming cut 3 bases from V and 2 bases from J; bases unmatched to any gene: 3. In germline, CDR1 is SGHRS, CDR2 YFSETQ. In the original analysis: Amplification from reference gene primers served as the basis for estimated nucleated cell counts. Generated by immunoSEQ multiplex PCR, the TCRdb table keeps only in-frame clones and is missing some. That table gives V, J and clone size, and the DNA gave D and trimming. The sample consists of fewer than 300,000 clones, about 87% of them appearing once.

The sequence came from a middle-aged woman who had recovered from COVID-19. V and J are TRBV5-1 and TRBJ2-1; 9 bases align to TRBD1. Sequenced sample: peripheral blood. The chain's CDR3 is CASSSTGGTYNEQFF. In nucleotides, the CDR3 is TGCGCCAGCAGCTCGACAGGGGGGACCTACAATGAGCAGTTCTTC.